This T cell receptor beta chain was identified in a study of blood T cell repertoires in COVID-19. For the study at large: From the United States, Italy and Spain came samples of acute and convalescent COVID-19. PBMCs, B-cell-depleted T cells, or T cells were the source of the cDNA or gDNA that made up the material.

V lost 4 bases, J lost 3 bases, and 8 bases lay in between. The CDR3 extends over 12 amino acids. From germline, CDR1 is SQVTM and CDR2 ANQGSEA. Per the original data handling: Estimated nucleated cell counts came from reference gene primer amplification. Profiling relied on immunoSEQ multiplex PCR, and the TCRdb table lists in-frame clones only, not all of them. The DNA gave D and trimming, while V, J and clone size come from that table. Of tens of thousands of clones listed, more than 80% are singletons. The clonotype was recovered from a man aged 60-69 years with acute or convalescent COVID-19. The sequencing input was peripheral blood. V is TRBV29-1 and J is TRBJ2-3; no definite D call. CDR3 residues: CSVGVATDTQYF. In DNA form, the CDR3 reads TGCAGCGTTGGAGTAGCAACAGATACGCAGTATTTT.